This paragraph reports one T cell receptor (beta chain). These data originate in a study of graft-versus-host responses after intestinal transplantation. The wider study: The recipients all started with anti-thymocyte globulin induction and then took tacrolimus and steroids for 3 to 4 years.

The assay was immunoSEQ multiplex PCR, and TCRdb's table has in-frame clones only and misses some. The profile shows under 75,000 clones, under 90% of them singletons. Graft-derived tissue was subjected to processing to liberate intraepithelial and lamina propria lymphocytes. Trimming took 7 bases from V and 0 from J; bases not matched to a gene: 13. Germline V gives CDR1 SQVTM, CDR2 ANQGSEA. The length of the CDR3 is 17 residues. The TCR was taken from a human patient who received an intestinal transplant, so some T cells may come from the graft donor. The chain links TRBV29-1 to TRBJ2-1; TRBD2 aligns across 9 bases. Sequenced here: ileum tissue, sampled 350 to 400 days after transplant. The CDR3 protein is CSEMSSGIPSSYNEQFF. The CDR3, as DNA: TGCAGCGAGATGTCTAGCGGGATACCAAGCTCCTACAATGAGCAGTTCTTC.